This is a list of T cell receptor beta chains from one sample in a study of T cells in Graves' hyperthyroidism and ophthalmopathy. In TCRdb, the multiplex PCR reads were re-called with MiXCR into one record per CDR3 protein. The sample holds fewer than 900,000 distinct CDR3 sequences; roughly 15% are singletons and the top ten take approximately 8.4%. The sequenced material came from blood. These receptors were collected from a young man with Graves' hyperthyroidism. Each CDR3 is given with its conserved first and last residue. The order of the fields is V gene, J gene, clone size, D gene, CDR3 protein, CDR3 DNA. A D gene is named only where the DNA matches it firmly. Clone sizes are given selectively: once, few, many, or a class where the clone is expanded.

>TRBV14|TRBJ1-2|NA|NA
CASSQDLRPTRGYTF
TGTGCCAGCAGCCAAGATTTGCGGCCAACCCGCGGCTACACCTTC
>TRBV20-1|TRBJ2-3|NA|NA
CSAREGGITDTQYF
TGCAGTGCTAGAGAGGGTGGGATCACAGATACGCAGTATTTT
>TRBV30|TRBJ2-7|NA|TRBD2
CAWNMPGGSYEQYF
TGTGCCTGGAATATGCCGGGGGGTTCCTACGAGCAGTACTTC
>TRBV19|TRBJ1-2|NA|NA
CASSIRTALYGYTF
TGTGCCAGTAGTATAAGAACAGCCCTCTATGGCTACACCTTC
>TRBV6-1|TRBJ2-7|few|NA
CASIRGRSSYEQYF
TGTGCCAGCATCAGAGGACGCTCCTCCTACGAGCAGTACTTC
>TRBV6-2/TRBV6-3|TRBJ1-5|NA|NA
CASSWAEYQPQHF
TGTGCCAGCAGTTGGGCAGAATATCAGCCCCAGCATTTT
>TRBV7-9|TRBJ2-7|many|NA
CASSLEPREQYF
TGTGCCAGCAGCTTAGAGCCTCGCGAGCAGTACTTC
>TRBV12-3/TRBV12-4|TRBJ1-2|many|NA
CANGAANYGYTF
TGTGCCAACGGGGCAGCGAACTATGGCTACACCTTC
>TRBV7-9|TRBJ2-7|NA|NA
CASSLTLAPHYEQYF
TGTGCCAGCAGCTTAACTCTAGCACCACATTACGAGCAGTACTTC
>TRBV6-6|TRBJ2-7|NA|TRBD2
CASSYSTSGASYEQYF
TGTGCCAGCAGTTACTCGACTAGCGGAGCTTCCTACGAGCAGTACTTC
>TRBV18|TRBJ2-7|NA|NA
CASSLGVHSYEQYF
TGTGCCAGCTCTCTAGGGGTACACTCCTACGAGCAGTACTTC
>TRBV7-9|TRBJ2-5|many|NA
CASRVETVQTQYF
TGTGCCAGCAGGGTGGAGACAGTACAGACCCAGTACTTC